Below, one T cell receptor beta chain is given with its context. Its antigen is not identified. Sequencing used immunoSEQ version 4 in survey mode. The assay was immunoSEQ multiplex PCR, and TCRdb's table has in-frame clones only and misses some. The table includes roughly 30,000 clones, roughly 78% detected once. The sample comes from a study of persistence of HIV-infected CD4 T cells. Cells were stimulated with CMV-infected fibroblast lysates at around 9.1 ug/mL. CD40L/CD69 double-negative CD45RO-high memory CD4+ T cells were collected. After removal of 4 bases from V and 2 bases from J, the junction contained 6 bases not matched to a gene. This CDR3 is 15 amino acids long. Germline-derived CDR1 and CDR2 are ENHRY and SYGVKD.

Here the sequenced sample was CD4+ T cells sorted from PBMCs after roughly 20-hour stimulation, taken from a patient who received antiretroviral therapy. V gene TRBV10-3 combines with J gene TRBJ1-1, with 8 bases fitting TRBD1. The clonotype comes from an adult man with HIV who was CMV-seropositive. CDR3 nucleotide sequence: TGTGCCATCAGTGTATACAGGGGGGCAAACACTGAAGCTTTCTTT. Translation: CAISVYRGANTEAFF.